This record concerns one T cell receptor (beta chain) sequence. Antigen: not known. Profiled with immunoSEQ multiplex PCR; TCRdb holds only in-frame clones, not every one. This sample yields around 28,000 clones, of which roughly four fifths are seen a single time; about 0.84% belongs to the top ten. Trimming pared 5 bases from V and 5 bases from J, leaving 22 bases between. Germline V gene sequence: CDR1 SEHNR, CDR2 FQNEAQ (reference sequence). The CDR3 has 16 amino acids. This sample is drawn from a study of T cells in narcolepsy. For the study at large: Donors had narcolepsy type 1 or type 2, or were healthy controls.

Study-level results: Some memory CD4+ repertoires had no autoreactive clone sequences. Healthy controls reportedly lacked the autoreactive clonotypes serially found in patients' blood.

The TCR was taken from a human donor with narcolepsy. The V gene is TRBV7-9, the J gene TRBJ2-7; D may correspond to TRBD1 or TRBD2 (5 bases each). The sample was CD45RA- memory CD4+ T cells from PBMCs. CDR3: CASSPPGRDPRNEQYF. The CDR3, as DNA: TGTGCCAGCAGCCCTCCGGGTCGGGACCCTAGGAACGAGCAGTACTTC.